This is a list of T cell receptor beta chains from one sample in a study of beta chain features in type 1 diabetes. This table comes from immunoSEQ multiplex PCR, and its TCRdb copy is limited to in-frame clones, with some not included. The sample yields 120,000 to 150,000 clones, more than 10% seen once. The sequenced sample consisted of central memory CD4+ T cells from blood. Receptors were obtained from a young man with type 1 diabetes. CDR3s include the opening cysteine and the closing phenylalanine or tryptophan. D genes are given only for firm matches. Size is omitted from some rows. Given values are once, few, many or a class for expanded clones.

V gene: TRBV27; J gene: TRBJ1-2; clone size: few; D gene: .; CDR3 DNA: TGTGCCAGCAGTTTTACCCTGGCTACCTATGGCTACACCTTC; CDR3 protein: CASSFTLATYGYTF
V gene: TRBV6-5; J gene: TRBJ2-3; clone size: .; D gene: TRBD1; CDR3 DNA: TGTGCCAGCAGCTTAGCACAGGGGACCTGGACGCAGTATTTT; CDR3 protein: CASSLAQGTWTQYF
V gene: TRBV28; J gene: TRBJ1-6; clone size: many; D gene: TRBD1; CDR3 DNA: TGTGCCAGCAGCAAGACAGGGACCTCCTATAATTCACCCCTCCACTTT; CDR3 protein: CASSKTGTSYNSPLHF
V gene: TRBV29-1; J gene: TRBJ2-4; clone size: .; D gene: TRBD2; CDR3 DNA: TGCAGCGTGGGGACTAGCGGAAACATTCAGTACTTC; CDR3 protein: CSVGTSGNIQYF
V gene: TRBV19; J gene: TRBJ2-5; clone size: few; D gene: .; CDR3 DNA: TGTGCCAGTAGTATGTCCCATGAGGAGACCCAGTACTTC; CDR3 protein: CASSMSHEETQYF
V gene: TRBV9; J gene: TRBJ2-5; clone size: few; D gene: .; CDR3 DNA: TGTGCCAGCAGCGGCCCTAAGGGGGGCCAAGAGACCCAGTACTTC; CDR3 protein: CASSGPKGGQETQYF
V gene: TRBV7-2; J gene: TRBJ2-3; clone size: .; D gene: .; CDR3 DNA: TGTGCCAGCAGTCATGGGGTTGGGAATACGCAGTATTTT; CDR3 protein: CASSHGVGNTQYF
V gene: TRBV4-1; J gene: TRBJ1-3; clone size: many; D gene: .; CDR3 DNA: TGCGCCAGCAGCCTAACAGGGACCTCTGGAAACACCATATATTTT; CDR3 protein: CASSLTGTSGNTIYF
V gene: TRBV27; J gene: TRBJ2-7; clone size: few; D gene: TRBD2; CDR3 DNA: TGTGCCAGCAGTTTATCGCCGCGGGGGTTCTACGAGCAGTACTTC; CDR3 protein: CASSLSPRGFYEQYF
V gene: TRBV6-5; J gene: TRBJ1-5; clone size: .; D gene: .; CDR3 DNA: TGTGCCAGCAGCACGGATAGCAATCAGCCCCAGCATTTT; CDR3 protein: CASSTDSNQPQHF
V gene: TRBV10-3; J gene: TRBJ2-7; clone size: few; D gene: .; CDR3 DNA: TGTGCCATCGGGGGCAGGAGCTCCTACGAGCAGTACTTC; CDR3 protein: CAIGGRSSYEQYF
V gene: TRBV6-6; J gene: TRBJ2-5; clone size: .; D gene: .; CDR3 DNA: TGTGCCAGCAGTCTGCGACTAGGGGCCCAGGGAGAGACCCAGTACTTC; CDR3 protein: CASSLRLGAQGETQYF
V gene: TRBV7-2; J gene: TRBJ2-1; clone size: .; D gene: TRBD2; CDR3 DNA: TGTGCCAGCAGCTTAGAACTAGCGGAGCAGTTCTTC; CDR3 protein: CASSLELAEQFF
V gene: TRBV30; J gene: TRBJ2-7; clone size: .; D gene: TRBD1; CDR3 DNA: TGTGCCTGGAACTTCCAGGGGGCTGTCTACGAGCAGTACTTC; CDR3 protein: CAWNFQGAVYEQYF
V gene: TRBV19; J gene: TRBJ1-2; clone size: .; D gene: TRBD1; CDR3 DNA: TGTGCCAGTATTCGGACAGGTCTAAACTATGGCTACACCTTC; CDR3 protein: CASIRTGLNYGYTF
V gene: TRBV7-9; J gene: TRBJ1-4; clone size: few; D gene: TRBD1; CDR3 DNA: TGTGCCAGCAGCGACACAGGGGCCGCACTCGTTGGAAAACTGTTTTTT; CDR3 protein: CASSDTGAALVGKLFF
V gene: TRBV5-5; J gene: TRBJ1-4; clone size: .; D gene: .; CDR3 DNA: TGTGCCAGCAGCCCCGGGGCAGGATATGAAAAACTGTTTTTT; CDR3 protein: CASSPGAGYEKLFF